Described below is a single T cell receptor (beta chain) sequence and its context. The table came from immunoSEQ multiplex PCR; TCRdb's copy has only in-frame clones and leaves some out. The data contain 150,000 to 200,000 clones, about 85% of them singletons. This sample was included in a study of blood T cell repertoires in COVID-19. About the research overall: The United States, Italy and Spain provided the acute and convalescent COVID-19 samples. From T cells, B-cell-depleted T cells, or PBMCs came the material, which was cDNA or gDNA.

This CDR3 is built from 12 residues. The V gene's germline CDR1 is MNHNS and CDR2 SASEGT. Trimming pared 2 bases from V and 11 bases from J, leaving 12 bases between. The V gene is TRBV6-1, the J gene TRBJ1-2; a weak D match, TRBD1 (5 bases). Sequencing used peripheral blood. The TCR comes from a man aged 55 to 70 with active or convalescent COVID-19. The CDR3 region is CASSESIGGYTF. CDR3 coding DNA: TGTGCCAGCAGTGAAAGTATTGGGGGGTACACCTTC.